This TCR beta chain originates from a study of CD8+CD57+ T cells in acquired aplastic anemia. CDR1 and CDR2 from the germline V gene are SGHTA and FQGNSA. Trimming at V came to 4 bases and at J to 8 bases, leaving 7 bases not matched to a gene. This CDR3 has 14 amino acids. This clonotype was picked up a small number of times. Genomic DNA, the template, was used for profiling of the TCR beta VDJ and CDR3. A single record per CDR3 protein comes from TCRdb applying MiXCR to the reads. The table has fewer than 250,000 distinct CDR3 sequences, 50% to 55% seen once; the top ten hold roughly 15%. The source material was sorted CD4+, CD8+, or CD8+CD57+ T cells (not recorded which) from PBMCs. The chain uses TRBV7-2 and TRBJ1-2, with TRBD1 matching 10 bases. The TCR sequence derives from a human donor in good health, serving as a control. The CDR3 bases are TGTGCCAGCAGCTCGGGACAGGGGATGAGGGGCTACACCTTC. Translated, it gives CASSSGQGMRGYTF.